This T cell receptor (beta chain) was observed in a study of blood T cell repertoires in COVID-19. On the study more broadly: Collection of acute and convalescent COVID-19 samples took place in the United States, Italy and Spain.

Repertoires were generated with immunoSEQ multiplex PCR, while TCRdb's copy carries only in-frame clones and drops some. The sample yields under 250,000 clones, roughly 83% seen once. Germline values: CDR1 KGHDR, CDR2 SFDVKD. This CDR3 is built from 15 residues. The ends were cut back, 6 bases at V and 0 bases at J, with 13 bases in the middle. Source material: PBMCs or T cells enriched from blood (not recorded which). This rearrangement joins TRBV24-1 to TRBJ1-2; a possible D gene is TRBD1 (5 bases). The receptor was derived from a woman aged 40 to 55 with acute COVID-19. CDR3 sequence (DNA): TGTGCCACCAGTAAATCGGGCAGGGCTAACTATGGCTACACCTTC. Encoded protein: CATSKSGRANYGYTF.